The 24 T cell receptor beta chains listed next were all sequenced from one sample in a study of cytomegalovirus exposure and HLA in healthy donors. The PCR ran on 60 Vbeta and 13 Jbeta primers. Sequenced by immunoSEQ multiplex PCR; TCRdb stores in-frame clones only, minus some. This sample has about 110,000 clones, with approximately 78% found just once. The sample consisted of PBMCs. The origin of the receptors is a woman in her thirties or forties in good health and CMV-seropositive.

The V call is TRBV2, the J call TRBJ1-5; the D is unclear. The germline V gene has CDR1 SNHLY and CDR2 FYNNEI. V was pared by 7 bases and J by 5 bases, with 9 bases between. The CDR3 is 12 residues long. CDR3 loop: CASMGSYQPQHF. In DNA form, the CDR3 reads TGTGCCAGCATGGGCAGCTATCAGCCCCAGCATTTT.

The chain couples TRBV29-1 to TRBJ2-5; possible D gene TRBD2, 6 bases. Germline CDR1 SQVTM, CDR2 ANQGSEA. The V end lost 3 bases, the J end lost 4 bases, and 9 bases lay between the germline ends. The length of the CDR3 is 12 residues. The CDR3 reads CSVDLGGETQYF. DNA for the CDR3: TGCAGCGTTGATTTGGGGGGAGAGACCCAGTACTTC.

The rearrangement uses TRBV29-1 and TRBJ2-7, with 8 bases lining up with TRBD1. Per germline, CDR1 SQVTM and CDR2 ANQGSEA. V shed 4 bases and J 0 bases; nucleotides not matched to a gene: 8. The CDR3 totals 15 residues. DNA of the CDR3: TGCAGCGTTGTAGGACAGGGCCCCGACTCCTACGAGCAGTACTTC. This codes for CSVVGQGPDSYEQYF.

The rearrangement uses TRBV9 and TRBJ2-3; TRBD2 is a possible D gene (5 bases). Germline CDR1 and CDR2: SGDLS and YYNGEE. V lost 5 bases, J lost 10 bases, and 17 bases lay in between. The CDR3 consists of 13 residues. CDR3 DNA sequence: TGTGCCAGCAGGGGTCCGGGAATCGAATCGCAGTATTTT. Translated: CASRGPGIESQYF.

The rearrangement joins TRBV7-2 to TRBJ1-6; no firm D call. V lost 5 bases, J lost 0 bases, and 8 bases lay in between. The germline V gene has CDR1 SGHTA and CDR2 FQGNSA. This CDR3 is built from 15 residues. CDR3 DNA: TGTGCCAGCAGCACACAAGTCTCCTATAATTCACCCCTCCACTTT. Residues: CASSTQVSYNSPLHF.

The V gene is TRBV6-1, the J gene TRBJ2-1, with TRBD2 matching over 11 bases. Germline CDR1 reads MNHNS; CDR2 reads SASEGT. Trimming removed 6 bases from V and 5 bases from J; junction bases left unmatched: 6. There are 15 residues in the CDR3. CDR3 sequence (DNA): TGTGCCAGCAGACCAGGGACTAGCGGTGACAATGAGCAGTTCTTC. Protein sequence: CASRPGTSGDNEQFF.

The sample holds one count of this clone. The chain carries TRBV4-2 and TRBJ1-4; D possibly corresponds to TRBD1 (5 bases). V dropped 0 bases and J dropped 2 bases, with 10 bases sitting between them. The CDR3 runs 16 residues. Germline V gene lookup returns CDR1 LGHNA and CDR2 YNFKEQ. CDR3 residues: CASSQDEGRTNEKLFF. In DNA, the CDR3 is TGTGCCAGCAGCCAAGATGAGGGGAGGACTAATGAAAAACTGTTTTTT.

V usage is TRBV9 and J usage is TRBJ2-5; 13 bases fit TRBD2. CDR3 length equals 16 residues. The ends lost 4 bases at V and 4 bases at J; junction bases unmatched: 7. Germline V gene sequence: CDR1 SGDLS, CDR2 YYNGEE. CDR3 loop: CASSSTSGGAGETQYF. In DNA form, the CDR3 reads TGTGCCAGCAGCTCTACTAGCGGGGGGGCTGGAGAGACCCAGTACTTC.

This chain uses TRBV7-9 with TRBJ2-2; 10 bases are a match to TRBD2. The ends lost 5 bases at V and 4 bases at J; junction bases unmatched: 7. The CDR3 extends over 16 amino acids. Germline V gene sequence: CDR1 SEHNR, CDR2 FQNEAQ (reference sequence). The CDR3, as DNA: TGTGCCAGCAGCGATAGCGGGGGGACCGCCACCGGGGAGCTGTTTTTT. Translated, it gives CASSDSGGTATGELFF.

This clone has more than one count but fewer than ten. The chain employs TRBV2 and TRBJ1-1; tentatively, D is TRBD1 (5 bases). This CDR3 spans 13 amino acids. The V end lost 3 bases, the J end lost 2 bases, and 7 bases lay between the germline ends. Germline V lookup: CDR1 SNHLY, CDR2 FYNNEI. CDR3 sequence reads: CASSDQGNTEAFF. In nucleotides, the CDR3 is TGTGCCAGCAGTGACCAGGGCAACACTGAAGCTTTCTTT.

The rearrangement joins TRBV6-1 to TRBJ1-4; D may be TRBD1 (5 bases). The germline V gene encodes CDR1 MNHNS and CDR2 SASEGT. Trimming cost V 7 bases and J 4 bases, with 16 bases left between them. The CDR3 runs to 15 residues. For the CDR3, the DNA is TGTGCCAGCAACGTAATAGGGGTCCGTAATGAAAAACTGTTTTTT. Amino acid sequence: CASNVIGVRNEKLFF.

The V gene is TRBV21-1, the J gene TRBJ2-5; TRBD1 is the table's D call and was not checked against the DNA. TRBV21-1 is noted as a pseudogene. The CDR3 runs to 14 residues. The CDR3 DNA reads TGTGCCAGCAGCAAAGGGGGGCTCCGGGAGACCCAGTACTTC. Protein sequence: CASSKGGLRETQYF.

The chain carries TRBV7-2 and TRBJ2-3; maybe TRBD2 (5 bases). Trimming removed 5 bases at V and 2 bases at J, with 17 bases between. The CDR3 spans 16 residues. The germline V gene has CDR1 SGHTA and CDR2 FQGNSA. CDR3 DNA: TGTGCCAGCAGCCTCCTTGCGAGCGGTGCCACAGATACGCAGTATTTT. It encodes CASSLLASGATDTQYF. The variable domain in full, completed from reference TRBV7-2 and TRBJ2-3, reads GAGVSQSPSNKVTEKGKDVELRCDPISGHTALYWYRQSLGQGLEFLIYFQGNSAPDKSGLPSDRFSAERTGGSVSTLTIQRTQQEDSAVYLCASSLLASGATDTQYFGPGTRLTVL.

This clone came up a few times. CDR3 loop: CASSYRGTMNTEAFF. CDR3 DNA: TGTGCCAGCAGTTACAGGGGGACGATGAACACTGAAGCTTTCTTT. This chain links TRBV27 with TRBJ1-1, with TRBD1 matching 8 bases. This CDR3 is 15 amino acids long. Germline loops: CDR1 MNHEY, CDR2 SMNVEV (reference sequence). V shed 4 bases and J 0 bases; nucleotides not matched to a gene: 4.

The gene calls are TRBV27 and TRBJ1-1, with D possibly being TRBD1 (6 bases). CDR1 and CDR2 (germline): MNHEY, SMNVEV (reference sequence). The CDR3 spans 13 residues. With 3 bases removed from V and 4 bases from J, the gap between germline ends came to 9 bases. This chain's CDR3 is CASSFTGITEAFF. The CDR3 DNA sequence: TGTGCCAGCAGTTTTACAGGGATCACTGAAGCTTTCTTT.

The rearrangement joins TRBV15 to TRBJ1-1; TRBD1 agrees at 8 bases. V gave up 0 bases and J gave up 5 bases; unmatched junction bases: 5. The V gene's germline CDR1 is LNHNV and CDR2 YYDKDF (reference sequence). CDR3 length: 15 residues. Here the CDR3 reads CATSRDRGLETEAFF. The CDR3 coding sequence is TGTGCCACCAGCAGAGACAGGGGGCTGGAAACTGAAGCTTTCTTT. Based on the CDR3 plus reference TRBV15 and TRBJ1-1, the full variable domain is DAMVIQNPRYQVTQFGKPVTLSCSQTLNHNVMYWYQQKSSQAPKLLFHYYDKDFNNEADTPDNFQSRRPNTSFCFLDIRSPGLGDTAMYLCATSRDRGLETEAFFGQGTRLTVV.

The chain combines TRBV5-1 with TRBJ2-1, with a possible D match to TRBD2 (6 bases). CDR1 is SGHRS and CDR2 is YFSETQ in the germline V gene. V was shortened by 0 bases and J by 4 bases, with 11 bases between the two germline ends. The CDR3 is made up of 15 amino acids. The CDR3 is CASSLDPGGYNEQFF. As DNA, the CDR3 is TGCGCCAGCAGCTTGGACCCCGGGGGATACAATGAGCAGTTCTTC.

This rearrangement joins TRBV7-3 to TRBJ2-2; D is uncertain. The CDR3 sequence is 13 residues long. Germline V gene lookup returns CDR1 SGHTA and CDR2 FQGTGA. Trimming pared 4 bases from V and 6 bases from J, leaving 9 bases between. The CDR3: CASSSEPAGELFF. DNA for the CDR3: TGTGCCAGCAGCTCGGAGCCGGCCGGGGAGCTGTTTTTT. Filled out from reference TRBV7-3 and TRBJ2-2, the complete variable domain reads GAGVSQTPSNKVTEKGKYVELRCDPISGHTALYWYRQSLGQGPEFLIYFQGTGAADDSGLPNDRFFAVRPEGSVSTLKIQRTERGDSAVYLCASSSEPAGELFFGEGSRLTVL.

V is TRBV2 and J is TRBJ1-5; 8 nucleotides match TRBD1. V lost 6 bases, J lost 3 bases, and 4 bases stayed unmatched. The CDR3 has 14 residues. Germline CDR1 reads SNHLY; CDR2 reads FYNNEI. The DNA of the CDR3 is TGTGCCAGCAGCGGACAGGGAGTCAATCAGCCCCAGCATTTT. As protein: CASSGQGVNQPQHF.

The count of this clone is one. The CDR3 sequence is CASSSGQTYGDTIYF. The CDR3 nucleotides read TGTGCCAGCAGCTCTGGCCAAACCTACGGGGACACCATATATTTT. The V call is TRBV2, the J call TRBJ1-3, with D unclear. The CDR3 consists of 15 residues. Germline V gene data show CDR1 as SNHLY and CDR2 as FYNNEI. Trimming removed 6 bases at V and 8 bases at J, with 20 bases between.

This clone appeared once. The genes are TRBV5-4 and TRBJ1-1, with D unresolved. The germline CDR1 and CDR2 sequences are SGHNT and YYREEE (reference sequence). V lost 1 base to trimming and J lost 0 bases, with 7 bases between them. The CDR3 loop spans 14 amino acids. The CDR3 DNA sequence: TGTGCCAGCAGCTTGAATTCGTTGAACACTGAAGCTTTCTTT. This encodes CASSLNSLNTEAFF.

This clone has a single count. The CDR3 coding sequence is TGCGCCAGCAGCTTAAAGGACAGGAACACTGAAGCTTTCTTT. This sequence encodes CASSLKDRNTEAFF. The chain has TRBV5-1 and TRBJ1-1, with D possibly being TRBD1 (6 bases). The germline V gene has CDR1 SGHRS and CDR2 YFSETQ. V lost 2 bases to trimming and J lost 1 base, with 9 bases between them. The CDR3 sequence is 14 residues long. Full variable domain (rest looked up from reference TRBV5-1 and TRBJ1-1): KAGVTQTPRYLIKTRGQQVTLSCSPISGHRSVSWYQQTPGQGLQFLFEYFSETQRNKGNFPGRFSGRQFSNSRSEMNVSTLELGDSALYLCASSLKDRNTEAFFGQGTRLTVV.

This clone was seen more than once but under ten times. The V call is TRBV6-5, the J call TRBJ1-6; 8 bases fit TRBD1. The CDR3 extends over 15 amino acids. The germline gives CDR1 MNHEY, CDR2 SVGAGI. Trimming removed 5 bases from V and 6 bases from J; junction bases left unmatched: 6. The chain's CDR3 is CASSRTGNSNSPLHF. The CDR3 coding sequence is TGTGCCAGCAGTCGGACAGGGAATAGTAATTCACCCCTCCACTTT.

The chain recombines TRBV2 with TRBJ1-2, with D possibly being TRBD1 (6 bases). The CDR3 is 13 amino acids. V lost 4 bases and J lost 3, with 9 bases in between. Germline V gives CDR1 SNHLY, CDR2 FYNNEI. The CDR3 region is CASSGSGDYGYTF. CDR3 DNA: TGTGCCAGCAGTGGTTCAGGGGACTATGGCTACACCTTC.